Given below is one T cell receptor beta chain in context. The antigen is undetermined. The entry originates in a study of breast tumors, draining lymph nodes, adjacent tissues. In TCRdb, the multiplex PCR reads were re-called with MiXCR into one record per CDR3 protein. The sample lists 200,000 to 250,000 distinct CDR3 sequences; less than 45% were seen once. Germline V CDR1 and CDR2: SGHVS, FQNEAQ. The V gene lost 6 bases and the J gene lost 6 bases, with 17 bases spanning the gap. CDR3 size: 15 residues. Breast cancer patients provided tissue from their axillary draining lymph nodes. General study results and limits: Tumor TCR diversity was below lymph nodes but above nontumor tissue. Compared with basal-like, luminal-like tumors shared significantly more repertoire with nontumor tissue. Data fit most tumor T cells coming from lymph node, expanding in tumor.

The chain carries TRBV7-8 and TRBJ1-4; D is unresolved. The sequenced sample consisted of axillary lymph node tissue. The receptor was derived from a female donor with breast cancer. Some clones in this sample may be carry-over from other donors' samples. CDR3 amino acids: CASSLVGGRYEKLFF. CDR3 coding DNA: TGTGCCAGCAGTCTCGTCGGAGGCCGCTATGAAAAACTGTTTTTT.